This T cell receptor (beta chain) was found in a study of blood T cells in healthy people across ages. General observations from the study: Unknown CMV status may confound age-related changes in expanded clones. Naive T cell percentage strongly correlated with TCR beta diversity.

The CDR3 extends over 18 amino acids. Germline values: CDR1 SGHAT, CDR2 FQDESV (reference sequence). Unmatched junction bases numbered 9, after V lost 3 bases and J lost 0 bases. Many counts were recorded for this clonotype. Its target is unknown. Then a second PCR, running about 6 to 12 cycles, was carried out with a sample-barcoded 5' primer and a J-beta primer mix. Each sample yielded at least 2.5 million CDR3-containing paired-end reads. TCRdb re-analysed the 5' RACE reads in MiXCR, keeping a single row per CDR3 protein. The sample lists about 1 million distinct CDR3 sequences, less than 50% occurring once. Healthy Caucasian individuals from Russia aged roughly 6 to 90 served as donors.

The specimen was blood. The source is a woman aged 60 to 75 in good health. The V call is TRBV11-1, the J call TRBJ2-1; TRBD2 matches at 9 bases. The DNA of the CDR3 is TGTGCCAGCAGCTTGAGATCACTAGCGGGTGGCTCCTACAATGAGCAGTTCTTC. Translated: CASSLRSLAGGSYNEQFF.